Listed here are 9 T cell receptor beta chains from one sample, sequenced in a study of T cells after yellow fever vaccination. TCRdb re-called the 5' RACE reads through MiXCR, storing one row per CDR3 protein. Of 400,000 to 450,000 distinct CDR3 sequences detected, about 19% appear once; the ten largest clones hold around 17%. Sequences were derived from PBMCs, sampled before the yellow fever booster vaccination. The receptors originated from a man aged 18 to 29 who received the YFV17D yellow fever vaccine.

This clonotype occurred a few times. The rearrangement joins TRBV12-3 or TRBV12-4 to TRBJ1-1; perhaps TRBD1 as D (5 bases). This CDR3 contains 12 residues. V lost 4 bases, J lost 9 bases, and 12 bases lay in between. The CDR3 protein is CASSYAGPKAFF. The CDR3 DNA sequence: TGTGCCAGCAGTTACGCAGGGCCCAAAGCTTTCTTT.

This clonotype has just a few counts. This chain uses TRBV30 with TRBJ2-3; D possibly corresponds to TRBD2 (6 bases). CDR3 size: 14 residues. CDR1 is GTSNPN and CDR2 is SVGIG in the germline V gene (reference sequence). V lost 3 bases, J lost 2 bases, and 12 bases lay in between. In DNA, the CDR3 is TGTGCCTGGAGACTGACTAGGCCCACAGATACGCAGTATTTT. Translated: CAWRLTRPTDTQYF.

This clonotype has a handful of counts. The chain has TRBV18 and TRBJ1-1; 8 nucleotides line up with TRBD1. V was clipped by 5 bases and J by 2 bases; unmatched bases: 7. CDR1 is KGHSH, CDR2 LQKENI, per germline. The CDR3 runs to 15 residues. The chain's CDR3 is CASSRTGSGNTEAFF. The CDR3 nucleotides are TGTGCCAGCTCAAGGACAGGGTCTGGAAACACTGAAGCTTTCTTT. The full variable domain, in which reference TRBV18 and TRBJ1-1 provide the parts outside the CDR3, is NAGVMQNPRHLVRRRGQEARLRCSPMKGHSHVYWYRQLPEEGLKFMVYLQKENIIDESGMPKERFSAEFPKEGPSILRIQQVVRGDSAAYFCASSRTGSGNTEAFFGQGTRLTVV.

This clonotype has more than one count but fewer than ten. The CDR3 coding sequence is TGTGCCAGCAGCTTACTGTCCGCTGGAAACACCATATATTTT. Encoded protein: CASSLLSAGNTIYF. The genes are TRBV11-2 and TRBJ1-3; no definite D call. Looked up from germline, CDR1 is SGHAT and CDR2 is FQNNGV. Between the trimmed V and J ends, which lost 2 bases and 2 bases, there was a span of 7 bases. CDR3 length: 14 amino acids.

The V call is TRBV21-1, the J call TRBJ1-5; TRBD1 reflects the table's D call only, with no check against the DNA. TRBV21-1 is a recognized pseudogene. The CDR3 contains 15 residues. CDR3 nucleotides: TGTGCCAACCGAACAGGGGAAGAGGACAATCAGCCCCAGCATTTT. It specifies CANRTGEEDNQPQHF.

This clonotype has more than one count but fewer than ten. This chain uses TRBV7-6 with TRBJ2-7; TRBD1 aligns across 7 bases. The CDR3 sequence is 15 residues long. Germline trimming cut 1 base from V and 4 bases from J; bases unmatched to any gene: 7. Germline loops: CDR1 SGHVS, CDR2 FNYEAQ. The CDR3 is CASSLGDRGDYEQYF. For the CDR3, the DNA is TGTGCCAGCAGCTTAGGGGACAGAGGGGATTACGAGCAGTACTTC.

The gene calls are TRBV12-3 or TRBV12-4 and TRBJ2-2; TRBD2 is a possible D gene (7 bases). Deletions cut 5 bases from V and 2 bases from J, with 12 bases between. This CDR3 is 15 amino acids long. The CDR3 region is CASSVRGANTGELFF. CDR3 DNA: TGTGCCAGCAGTGTCCGGGGGGCTAACACCGGGGAGCTGTTTTTT.

This clonotype has more than one count but fewer than ten. The chain has TRBV12-3 or TRBV12-4 and TRBJ2-3, with a possible D match to TRBD2 (5 bases). The ends were cut back, 10 bases at V and 3 bases at J, with 14 bases in the middle. CDR3 length equals 13 residues. CDR3: CANAEEATDTQYF. In DNA, the CDR3 is TGTGCCAACGCGGAGGAGGCAACAGATACGCAGTATTTT.

The rearrangement links TRBV9 to TRBJ1-3; tentatively, D is TRBD1 (5 bases). CDR1 is SGDLS, CDR2 YYNGEE, per germline. This CDR3 contains 14 residues. V dropped 3 bases and J dropped 3 bases, with 10 bases sitting between them. The CDR3 loop is CASSAGGDGNTIYF. The CDR3 DNA follows: TGTGCCAGCAGCGCCGGGGGGGATGGAAACACCATATATTTT.